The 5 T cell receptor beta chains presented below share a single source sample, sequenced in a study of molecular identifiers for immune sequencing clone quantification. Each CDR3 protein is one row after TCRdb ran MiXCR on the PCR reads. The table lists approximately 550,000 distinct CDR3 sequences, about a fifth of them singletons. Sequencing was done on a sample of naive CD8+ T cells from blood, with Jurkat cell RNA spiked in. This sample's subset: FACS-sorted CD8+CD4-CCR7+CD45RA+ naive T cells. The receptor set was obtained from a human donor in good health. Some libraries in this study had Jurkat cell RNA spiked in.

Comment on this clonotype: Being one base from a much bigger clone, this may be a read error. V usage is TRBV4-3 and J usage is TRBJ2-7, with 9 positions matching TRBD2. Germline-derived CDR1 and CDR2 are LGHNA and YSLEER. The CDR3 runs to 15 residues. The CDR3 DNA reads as TGCGCCAGCAGCCAAGGGACTAGCGCATCCTACGGGCAGTACTTC. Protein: CASSQGTSASYGQYF.

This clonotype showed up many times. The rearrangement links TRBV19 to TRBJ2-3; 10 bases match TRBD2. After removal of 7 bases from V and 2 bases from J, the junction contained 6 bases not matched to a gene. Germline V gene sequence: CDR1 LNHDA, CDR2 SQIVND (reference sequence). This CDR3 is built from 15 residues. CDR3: CASTPGLADTDTQYF. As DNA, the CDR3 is TGTGCCAGTACCCCAGGACTAGCGGACACAGATACGCAGTATTTT.

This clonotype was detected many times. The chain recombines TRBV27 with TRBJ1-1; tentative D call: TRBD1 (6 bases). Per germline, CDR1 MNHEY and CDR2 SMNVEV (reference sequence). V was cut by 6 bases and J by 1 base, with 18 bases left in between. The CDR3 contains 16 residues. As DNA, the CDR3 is TGTGCCAGCAGACTCCAGGTTGGGGGCTCGAACACTGAAGCTTTCTTT. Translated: CASRLQVGGSNTEAFF.

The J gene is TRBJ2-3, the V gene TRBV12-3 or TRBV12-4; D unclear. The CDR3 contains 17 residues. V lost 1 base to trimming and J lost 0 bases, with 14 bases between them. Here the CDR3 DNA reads TGTGCCAGCAGTTTAGATGGTCAGGCCCCTAGCACAGATACGCAGTATTTT. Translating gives CASSLDGQAPSTDTQYF.

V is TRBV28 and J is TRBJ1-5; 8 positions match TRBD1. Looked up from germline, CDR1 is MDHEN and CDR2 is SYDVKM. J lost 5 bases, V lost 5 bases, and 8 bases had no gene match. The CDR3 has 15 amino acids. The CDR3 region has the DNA TGTGCCAGCAGTAATCAGGGGGCTTCGGATCAGCCCCAGCATTTT. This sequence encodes CASSNQGASDQPQHF.